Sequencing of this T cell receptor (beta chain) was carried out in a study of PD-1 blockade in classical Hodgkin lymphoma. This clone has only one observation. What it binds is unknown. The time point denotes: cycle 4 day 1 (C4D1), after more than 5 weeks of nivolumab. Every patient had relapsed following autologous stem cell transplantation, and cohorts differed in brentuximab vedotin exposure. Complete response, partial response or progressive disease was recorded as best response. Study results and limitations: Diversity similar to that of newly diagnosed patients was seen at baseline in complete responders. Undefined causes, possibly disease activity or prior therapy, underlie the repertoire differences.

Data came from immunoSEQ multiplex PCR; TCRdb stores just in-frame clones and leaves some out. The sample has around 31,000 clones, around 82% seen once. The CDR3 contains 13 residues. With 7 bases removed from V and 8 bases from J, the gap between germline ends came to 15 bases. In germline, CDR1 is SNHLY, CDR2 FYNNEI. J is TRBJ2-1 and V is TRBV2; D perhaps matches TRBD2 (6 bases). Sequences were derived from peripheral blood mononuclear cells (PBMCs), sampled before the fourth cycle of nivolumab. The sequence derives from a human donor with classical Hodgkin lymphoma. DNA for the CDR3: TGTGCCAGCAACCCGACTAGTTTTCATGAGCAGTTCTTC. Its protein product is CASNPTSFHEQFF. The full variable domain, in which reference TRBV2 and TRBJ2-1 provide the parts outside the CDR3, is EPEVTQTPSHQVTQMGQEVILRCVPISNHLYFYWYRQILGQKVEFLVSFYNNEISEKSEIFDDQFSVERPDGSNFTLKIRSTKLEDSAMYFCASNPTSFHEQFFGPGTRLTVL.